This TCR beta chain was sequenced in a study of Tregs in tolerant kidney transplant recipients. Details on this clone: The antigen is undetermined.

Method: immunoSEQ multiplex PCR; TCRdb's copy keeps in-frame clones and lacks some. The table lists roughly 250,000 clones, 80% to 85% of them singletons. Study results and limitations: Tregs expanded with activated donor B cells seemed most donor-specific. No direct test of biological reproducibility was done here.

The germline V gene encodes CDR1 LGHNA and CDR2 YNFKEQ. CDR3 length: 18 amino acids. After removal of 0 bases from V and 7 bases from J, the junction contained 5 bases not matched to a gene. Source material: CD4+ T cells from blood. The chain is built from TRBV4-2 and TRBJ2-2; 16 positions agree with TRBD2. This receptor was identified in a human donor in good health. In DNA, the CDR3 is TGTGCCAGCAGCCAAGATGGGACTAGCGGGGGGGCGATCGGGGAGCTGTTTTTT. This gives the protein CASSQDGTSGGAIGELFF.